The clone carrying this T cell receptor (beta chain) turned up a few times. No antigen is known for it. The sample originates from a study of early T cells in non-severe SARS-CoV-2 infection. Overall study context: Chains were not paired, and sequencing was done on bulk RNA from unsorted whole blood. General study points: In VDJdb matching, anti-spike CD8 responses were favored while private and CD4 specificities went missing.

As part of library construction, unique molecular identifiers were attached to individual cDNA molecules. TCRdb reanalysed the 5' RACE reads using MiXCR and keeps one entry per CDR3 protein. The sample lists roughly 20,000 distinct CDR3 sequences, about 5.7% occurring once. The sample here was whole blood, taken at baseline. The receptor's source is an adult who was a healthcare worker with PCR-confirmed SARS-CoV-2 infection or an uninfected control (not recorded which).

The CDR3 DNA is TGTGCCATCAGAACGAGCGGGGGGCTACAAGAGACCCAGTACTTC. Its protein is CAIRTSGGLQETQYF. The genes are TRBV10-3 and TRBJ2-5; 9 positions match TRBD2. This CDR3 is built from 15 residues. V trimming: 6 bases; J trimming: 2 bases; junction bases outside the gene matches: 7. Germline V gene data show CDR1 as ENHRY and CDR2 as SYGVKD.